These T cell receptor beta chains were read from a single sample in a study of blood T cell repertoires in COVID-19. Produced via immunoSEQ multiplex PCR; TCRdb's table is partial and in-frame only. The sample includes approximately 500,000 clones, approximately 88% seen only once; the top ten take around 8%. Sample: peripheral blood. These receptors came from a woman aged 45 to 65 with COVID-19, enrolled during active disease. The CDR3 runs from the conserved cysteine through the conserved F or W.

J gene	V gene	CDR3 protein
TRBJ2-7	TRBV5-1	CASSFSGVGYEQYF
TRBJ2-1	TRBV6-4	CASSVGVSSYNEQFF
TRBJ2-7	TRBV9	CASSDRQGISDEQYF
TRBJ1-1	TRBV27	CASSISTALRLFF
TRBJ1-2	TRBV28	CAGGPGGAYGYTF
TRBJ1-2	TRBV11-2	CASSLAGHYGYTF
TRBJ2-3	TRBV30	CAWTPFTDTQYF
TRBJ2-3	TRBV19	CASRSRTGADTQYF
TRBJ2-7	TRBV28	CASSSPGQTSYEQYF
TRBJ2-3	TRBV4-1	CASSQDGGRSAGGIDTQYF
TRBJ1-1	TRBV6-5	CASSYNRGRTEAFF
TRBJ1-1	TRBV3-1/TRBV3-2	CASSPPGLMNTEAFF
TRBJ2-7	TRBV10-2	CASSEGLGSEYF
TRBJ2-3	TRBV5-8	CASSSGLASTDTQYF
TRBJ1-2	TRBV5-1	CASSLAAGGNYGYTF
TRBJ2-5	TRBV7-7	CASSHTSGMGETQYF
TRBJ1-1	TRBV19	CASSTTGNTEAFF
TRBJ1-6	TRBV7-8	CASSLVARDNSPLHF
TRBJ2-7	TRBV6-4	CASPSDLDRRYEQYF
TRBJ2-5	TRBV28	CASSKPPGGQETQYF
TRBJ1-1	TRBV7-3	CASSLGTGWNTEAFF
TRBJ2-7	TRBV5-4	CASSRRDRSYEQYF
TRBJ1-1	TRBV6-1	CASSEFSGLVSTEAFF
TRBJ2-2	TRBV9	CASSGSQGARGELFF
TRBJ1-2	TRBV20-1	CSARSYGYTF
TRBJ1-1	TRBV5-1	CASRFGRSNTEAFF
TRBJ2-7	TRBV18	CASSPLPLGSGVYEQYF
TRBJ1-1	TRBV18	CASSPLPVNTEAFF
TRBJ1-1	TRBV11-2	CASSFIFGGMNTEAFF